Listed here are 24 T cell receptor beta chains from one sample, sequenced in a study of post-analysis software for immune sequencing data. Overall study findings and caveats: There were about five TRBV segments more frequent in patients than controls, and TRBV5-6, TRBV5-1 and TRBV20-1 were among them.

These TCRs are of unknown antigen specificity. Libraries were made from TCR beta cDNA, and they carried unique molecular identifiers. MiXCR, run by TCRdb on the PCR reads, gives a single entry per CDR3 protein. The profile shows over 150,000 distinct CDR3 sequences, approximately 30% of them singletons. The sequenced material came from blood. These receptors originate from a girl aged 5-17 years with multiple sclerosis.

This clonotype has at least ten counts. The chain joins TRBV2 to TRBJ2-6; 10 bases line up with TRBD2. V lost 5 bases, J lost 2 bases, and 3 bases stayed unmatched. The CDR3 length is 16 residues. The germline gives CDR1 SNHLY, CDR2 FYNNEI. The CDR3 DNA reads as TGTGCCAGCAGTCGAACTAGCGGGACTGGGGCCAACGTCCTGACTTTC. It specifies CASSRTSGTGANVLTF. The whole variable domain, filled in from reference TRBV2 and TRBJ2-6, reads EPEVTQTPSHQVTQMGQEVILRCVPISNHLYFYWYRQILGQKVEFLVSFYNNEISEKSEIFDDQFSVERPDGSNFTLKIRSTKLEDSAMYFCASSRTSGTGANVLTFGAGSRLTVL.

On this clonotype: A much more abundant neighbour one base away suggests this may be a read error. V usage is TRBV6-4 and J usage is TRBJ2-1; 7 nucleotides agree with TRBD1. Germline trimming cut 0 bases from V and 8 bases from J; bases unmatched to any gene: 10. CDR3 size: 16 residues. Germline CDR1 reads MRHNA; CDR2 reads SNTAGT. The CDR3 DNA is TGTGCCAGCAGTGACTCCCTCGACAAGGGGGCGGATGAGCAGTTCTTC. It translates to CASSDSLDKGADEQFF.

This clonotype was picked up many times. This chain links TRBV29-1 with TRBJ1-2; D call uncertain. CDR1 is SQVTM, CDR2 ANQGSEA, per germline. With 6 bases removed from V and 7 bases from J, the gap between germline ends came to 15 bases. The CDR3 length is 12 residues. CDR3 DNA: TGCAGCGTAAGCGGTCCTCCGAGTGGCTACACCTTC. Amino acid sequence: CSVSGPPSGYTF.

The sample holds a few counts of this clonotype. The rearrangement links TRBV12-3 or TRBV12-4 to TRBJ1-6; D unclear. The CDR3 contains 13 residues. V was shortened by 5 bases and J by 8 bases, with 10 bases between the two germline ends. CDR3 loop: CASSLEVHSPLHF. The CDR3 DNA follows: TGTGCCAGCAGTCTGGAGGTTCATTCACCCCTCCACTTT.

In this sample, this clonotype turned up many times. The chain joins TRBV5-1 to TRBJ2-1; TRBD2 agrees at 8 bases. Trimming removed 0 bases from V and 6 bases from J; junction bases left unmatched: 20. The germline V gene has CDR1 SGHRS and CDR2 YFSETQ. The CDR3 loop spans 20 amino acids. CDR3 sequence: CASSLAGGVKAGEGSNEQFF. In nucleotides, the CDR3 is TGCGCCAGCAGCTTGGCCGGAGGGGTAAAAGCGGGAGAGGGGAGCAATGAGCAGTTCTTC.

This sequence joins TRBV28 and TRBJ2-2, with D perhaps TRBD1 (5 bases). The V end was cut by 4 bases, the J end by 7 bases, with 13 bases between. Per germline, CDR1 MDHEN and CDR2 SYDVKM. The CDR3 is 14 residues long. CDR3 loop: CASSYLRDGGELFF. The CDR3 DNA is TGTGCCAGCAGTTACCTCAGGGATGGCGGGGAGCTGTTTTTT.

This clonotype has a single count. A much bigger clone sits one base away, suggesting this may be a read error. The rearrangement joins TRBV7-9 to TRBJ2-5, with D possibly being TRBD2 (6 bases). This CDR3 region has 13 residues. V was shortened by 5 bases and J by 11 bases, with 18 bases between the two germline ends. Germline assignment: CDR1 SEHNR and CDR2 FQNEAQ (reference sequence). The CDR3 DNA follows: TGTGCCAGCAGCGATTCCGGGAGTAACAAGCAGTACTTC. Amino acid sequence: CASSDSGSNKQYF.

The genes are TRBV2 and TRBJ1-1, with a tentative D call TRBD1 (6 bases). V was pared by 1 base and J by 4 bases, with 13 bases between. Germline assignment: CDR1 SNHLY and CDR2 FYNNEI. The CDR3 runs 15 residues. The CDR3 coding sequence is TGTGCCAGCAGTGAAGTTCCGGGGGCTCCCACTGAAGCTTTCTTT. Translation gives CASSEVPGAPTEAFF.

Many counts were recorded for this clonotype. This sequence joins TRBV18 and TRBJ2-3; tentatively, D is TRBD1 (5 bases). Trimming pared 3 bases from V and 4 bases from J, leaving 17 bases between. The CDR3 extends over 16 amino acids. Germline loops: CDR1 KGHSH, CDR2 LQKENI. CDR3 protein: CASSPPQDPRSDTQYF. The CDR3 coding sequence is TGTGCCAGCTCACCCCCACAGGATCCTAGATCAGATACGCAGTATTTT.

This clonotype was seen at least ten times. V and J are TRBV5-1 and TRBJ2-7; a possible D gene is TRBD1 (6 bases). The V gene lost 5 bases and the J gene lost 6 bases, with 18 bases spanning the gap. CDR3 length: 14 residues. CDR1 is SGHRS, CDR2 YFSETQ, per germline. CDR3 residues: CASSSGLGASEQYF. DNA of the CDR3: TGCGCCAGCAGTTCTGGATTGGGGGCGTCCGAGCAGTACTTC.

In regard to this clonotype: At one end, the junction sequence differs from germline, possibly due to a read error. The J gene is TRBJ2-1, the V gene TRBV10-3, with 9 bases identical to TRBD1. The CDR3 totals 17 residues. Germline CDR1 and CDR2: ENHRY and SYGVKD. The CDR3 loop reads CAINEGQGPPSYTEQFF. The CDR3 DNA reads TGTGCCATTAACGAGGGACAGGGACCACCCTCCTACACTGAGCAGTTCTTC.

This clonotype was seen at least ten times. The chain has TRBV6-5 and TRBJ1-4; TRBD1 agrees at 9 bases. The trim removed 6 bases at V and 8 bases at J, leaving 13 bases unmatched. There are 16 residues in the CDR3. Per germline, CDR1 MNHEY and CDR2 SVGAGI. The CDR3 bases are TGTGCCAGCAGGAGGGAGGGGACAGGGCCTTGGGAAAAACTGTTTTTT. Translating it yields CASRREGTGPWEKLFF.

At least ten counts were recorded for this clonotype. This chain uses TRBV29-1 with TRBJ2-1, with a tentative D call TRBD1 (5 bases). The CDR3 runs to 12 residues. The V end lost 4 bases, the J end lost 6 bases, and 10 bases lay between the germline ends. The germline CDR1 and CDR2 sequences are SQVTM and ANQGSEA. The CDR3 region is CSVGWGSNEQFF. CDR3 nucleotides: TGCAGCGTTGGCTGGGGCAGCAATGAGCAGTTCTTC.

This clonotype was observed a handful of times. The chain carries TRBV7-2 and TRBJ1-1; D might be TRBD1 (6 bases). Germline values: CDR1 SGHTA, CDR2 FQGNSA. Trimming stripped 5 bases from V and 8 bases from J, with 21 bases between. The CDR3 consists of 15 residues. The CDR3 nucleotides read TGTGCCAGCAGCCCGCGGGGGGGGCGCTTTGGGGAAGCTTTCTTT. This translates into CASSPRGGRFGEAFF.

This clonotype was recorded many times. The chain uses TRBV6-6 and TRBJ2-3; 8 bases fit TRBD2. The V gene end was trimmed by 7 bases and the J gene end by 5 bases; junction bases not matched to a gene: 5. CDR3 length equals 13 residues. Germline V lookup: CDR1 MNHNY, CDR2 SVGAGI (reference sequence). The CDR3 DNA is TGTGCCAGCACCCCGGGAGGGAAAGATACGCAGTATTTT. Protein sequence: CASTPGGKDTQYF.

This clonotype was counted at least ten times. This chain uses TRBV5-1 with TRBJ2-7; D may correspond to TRBD1 or TRBD2 (6 bases each). CDR1 and CDR2 (germline): SGHRS, YFSETQ. The CDR3 is 14 residues long. The V end was cut by 2 bases, the J end by 5 bases, with 14 bases between. CDR3 sequence reads: CASSLIGGIHEQYF. CDR3 sequence (DNA): TGCGCCAGCAGCTTAATCGGGGGCATTCACGAGCAGTACTTC.

On this clonotype: A much more abundant neighbour one base away suggests this may be a read error. V usage is TRBV5-1 and J usage is TRBJ2-1; D unresolved. Germline V CDR1 and CDR2: SGHRS, YFSETQ. The CDR3 is made up of 15 amino acids. CDR3: CVSSLSTGNYNEQFF. As DNA, the CDR3 is TGCGTCAGCAGCTTGAGCACCGGAAACTACAATGAGCAGTTCTTC.

CDR3 region: CSASPPLGQTEQYF. The CDR3 DNA sequence: TGCAGTGCTTCTCCCCCCTTGGGGCAGACCGAGCAGTACTTC. This chain links TRBV20-1 with TRBJ2-7, with a tentative D call TRBD1 (5 bases). V was trimmed by 5 bases and J by 6 bases, leaving 20 bases between them. Germline-derived CDR1 and CDR2 are DFQATT and SNEGSKA (reference sequence). This CDR3 spans 14 amino acids.

This rearrangement joins TRBV5-5 to TRBJ2-1; possible D gene TRBD2, 5 bases. Germline V gives CDR1 SGHKS, CDR2 YYEKEE (reference sequence). Trimming removed 2 bases at V and 6 bases at J, with 6 bases between. CDR3 length: 12 amino acids. The CDR3 spells CASSFLANEQFF. CDR3 DNA: TGTGCCAGCAGCTTCCTAGCCAATGAGCAGTTCTTC.

Worth noting for this clonotype: The CDR3 does not end in the conserved phenylalanine or tryptophan, so this is likely a read error. The chain recombines TRBV29-1 with TRBJ1-6; D remains ambiguous. The CDR3 is 13 amino acids. Germline V lookup: CDR1 SQVTM, CDR2 ANQGSEA. Trimming took off 4 bases at V and 7 bases at J, with 11 bases between the two ends. CDR3 sequence: CSVVLGRNSPLHC. Written as DNA, the CDR3 is TGCAGCGTTGTTTTAGGGCGCAATTCACCCCTCCACTGT.

This CDR3 is CASSFGGEETQHF. The CDR3 DNA reads TGTGCCAGCAGCTTCGGAGGGGAGGAGACCCAGCATTTT. This chain joins TRBV7-9 and TRBJ1-5, with D possibly TRBD1 on 5 matching bases. In germline, CDR1 is SEHNR, CDR2 FQNEAQ (reference sequence). The CDR3 runs 13 residues. Trimming took off 3 bases at V and 11 bases at J, with 14 bases between the two ends.

This clonotype was observed a single time. A much larger clone is a single base away; this may be a read error. The chain recombines TRBV20-1 with TRBJ2-1; D perhaps matches TRBD2 (6 bases). The CDR3 is 13 amino acids. The germline gives CDR1 DFQATT, CDR2 SNEGSKA (reference sequence). The CDR3 loop is CSTSRLANDEQFF. The DNA of the CDR3 is TGCAGTACTAGTCGGCTAGCGAACGATGAGCAGTTCTTC.

This clonotype was observed a handful of times. The rearrangement joins TRBV29-1 to TRBJ2-7; 8 nucleotides line up with TRBD2. There are 11 residues in the CDR3. Germline V lookup: CDR1 SQVTM, CDR2 ANQGSEA. V was clipped by 7 bases and J by 1 base; unmatched bases: 0. The CDR3 sequence: CSAGGSYEQYF. In DNA form, the CDR3 reads TGCAGCGCGGGGGGGTCCTACGAGCAGTACTTC.

This chain links TRBV4-1 with TRBJ2-1; 7 bases agree with TRBD1. The germline gives CDR1 MGHRA, CDR2 YSYEKL. The CDR3 has 14 amino acids. Germline trimming cut 4 bases from V and 5 bases from J; bases unmatched to any gene: 5. The CDR3 sequence: CASSPWTGDNEQFF. CDR3 bases: TGCGCCAGCAGCCCTTGGACAGGCGACAATGAGCAGTTCTTC.